Each of the 19 T cell receptor beta chains below was sequenced from the same sample in a study of CD8 T cells in ankylosing spondylitis. TCRdb re-derived calls from the 5' RACE reads in MiXCR, one entry per CDR3 protein. The repertoire holds some 140,000 distinct CDR3 sequences, with just under 7.5% as singletons. Sample: blood, either unsorted or a sorted T cell fraction (not recorded which). Receptor source: a female donor with ankylosing spondylitis or in good health (not recorded which).

This clonotype was seen many times. V gene TRBV20-1 combines with J gene TRBJ2-5; D gene unclear. This CDR3 spans 15 amino acids. V was cut by 1 base and J by 5 bases, with 17 bases left in between. Germline V lookup: CDR1 DFQATT, CDR2 SNEGSKA (reference sequence). The CDR3 DNA reads TGCAGTGCTAGAGTCACTGGATTCCAGATGGAGACCCAGTACTTC. Amino acids: CSARVTGFQMETQYF.

This clonotype has at least ten counts. The genes are TRBV20-1 and TRBJ2-3, with 10 bases lining up with TRBD2. The V gene's germline CDR1 is DFQATT and CDR2 SNEGSKA (reference sequence). The J segment lost 1 base and the V segment lost 3 bases, leaving 13 bases of the junction unmatched. This CDR3 is 18 amino acids long. The CDR3 coding sequence is TGCAGTGCTAGTTCCAGGGACCTAGCGGGGGTGCGCACAGATACGCAGTATTTT. This encodes CSASSRDLAGVRTDTQYF.

This clonotype appeared many times. The chain is built from TRBV7-2 and TRBJ1-1, with TRBD1 matching over 9 bases. The CDR3 is 13 amino acids. Germline lookup yields CDR1 SGHTA and CDR2 FQGNSA. V dropped 3 bases and J dropped 8; count of bases not matched to a gene: 4. The CDR3 sequence is CASSFTGGEEAFF. For the CDR3, the DNA is TGTGCCAGCAGCTTTACAGGGGGCGAAGAAGCTTTCTTT.

The chain joins TRBV29-1 to TRBJ1-1; D call uncertain. This CDR3 contains 10 residues. Germline lookup yields CDR1 SQVTM and CDR2 ANQGSEA. Here the CDR3 DNA reads TGCATCACCGGCGACGATGAAGCTTTCTTT. This translates into CITGDDEAFF.

Only a few counts were recorded for this clonotype. CDR3 nucleotide sequence: TGTGCCAGCAGCTTATCAGCGCAGGGGAAGCATGGCTACACCTTC. Protein product: CASSLSAQGKHGYTF. J is TRBJ1-2 and V is TRBV7-9; tentative D call: TRBD1 (6 bases). The CDR3 sequence is 15 residues long. Trimming took off 2 bases at V and 6 bases at J, with 16 bases between the two ends. Per the germline V gene, CDR1 is SEHNR and CDR2 is FQNEAQ (reference sequence).

This clonotype was counted many times. The chain is built from TRBV15 and TRBJ1-5; D possibly corresponds to TRBD1 (5 bases). Germline CDR1 reads LNHNV; CDR2 reads YYDKDF (reference sequence). V lost 1 base, J lost 1 base, and 11 bases lay in between. CDR3 length equals 16 residues. The CDR3 coding sequence is TGTGCCACCAGCAGAGGGAAGGGACCGAGCAATCAGCCCCAGCATTTT. Translation: CATSRGKGPSNQPQHF.

In its sample, this clonotype was seen many times. The rearrangement uses TRBV20-1 and TRBJ2-3; TRBD2 might be the D (6 bases). V was clipped by 5 bases and J by 3 bases, with 15 bases between them. Germline V gene sequence: CDR1 DFQATT, CDR2 SNEGSKA (reference sequence). The CDR3 loop spans 14 amino acids. The CDR3 region has the DNA TGCAGTGCTCGCCCCGGGAGTGAAACAGATACGCAGTATTTT. Protein sequence: CSARPGSETDTQYF.

This clonotype was recorded a few times. The chain recombines TRBV7-9 with TRBJ1-6, with D hard to call. Trimming took off 4 bases at V and 15 bases at J, with 16 bases between the two ends. The CDR3 sequence is 13 residues long. Per germline, CDR1 SEHNR and CDR2 FQNEAQ (reference sequence). For the CDR3, the DNA is TGTGCCAGCAGCTCTTGGTCCTCTAACGGCCTCCACTTT. As protein: CASSSWSSNGLHF.

This clonotype was seen many times. The J gene is TRBJ1-1, the V gene TRBV6-2 or TRBV6-3; D perhaps matches TRBD1 (5 bases). Trimming cost V 4 bases and J 4 bases, with 7 bases left between them. The V gene's germline CDR1 is MNHEY and CDR2 SVGEGT. The CDR3 is 12 residues long. The chain's CDR3 is CASSSGGTEAFF. The CDR3 nucleotides are TGTGCCAGCAGTTCCGGGGGCACTGAAGCTTTCTTT.

This clonotype occurred many times. V and J are TRBV12-3 or TRBV12-4 and TRBJ2-1; D is possibly TRBD2 (5 bases). V was pared by 5 bases and J by 10 bases, with 12 bases between. The CDR3 has 12 amino acids. CDR3 coding DNA: TGTGCCAGCAGTGCGGGCCCCGGGGAGCAGTTCTTC. Translating gives CASSAGPGEQFF.

This clonotype was counted many times. The chain employs TRBV29-1 and TRBJ1-2; D is undetermined. Germline CDR1 and CDR2: SQVTM and ANQGSEA. This CDR3 is 13 amino acids long. Trimming shortened V by 0 bases and J by 8 bases, and 13 bases separated the two germline ends. CDR3 DNA sequence: TGCAGCGTTGAAGATGCCGGGCTCACCGGCTACACCTTC. This codes for CSVEDAGLTGYTF.

This clonotype has at least ten counts. The chain couples TRBV12-3 or TRBV12-4 to TRBJ2-7, with 9 positions matching TRBD1. The CDR3 sequence is 13 residues long. V was clipped by 6 bases and J by 7 bases; unmatched bases: 7. The chain's CDR3 is CASSPGQGWEQYF. The CDR3 DNA reads as TGTGCCAGCAGCCCGGGACAGGGATGGGAGCAGTACTTC.

This chain joins TRBV7-9 and TRBJ2-2; TRBD2 matches 7 bases. This CDR3 has 17 amino acids. Trimming cost V 2 bases and J 1 base; bases outside gene matches: 7. CDR1 is SEHNR and CDR2 is FQNEAQ in the germline V gene (reference sequence). CDR3 in amino acids: CASSLPKAGMNTGELFF. For the CDR3, the DNA is TGTGCCAGCAGCTTACCAAAAGCGGGGATGAACACCGGGGAGCTGTTTTTT.

Many counts were recorded for this clonotype. The chain has TRBV12-3 or TRBV12-4 and TRBJ2-1; TRBD2 matches at 11 bases. The V and J ends lost 2 bases and 8 bases, in that order; junction bases with no gene match: 11. The CDR3 sequence is 17 residues long. CDR3 amino acids: CASSLYSGGAKRDEQFF. CDR3 sequence (DNA): TGTGCCAGCAGTTTATATAGCGGGGGGGCAAAACGGGATGAGCAGTTCTTC.

This clonotype came up many times. V usage is TRBV10-2 and J usage is TRBJ1-5; D is perhaps TRBD1 (6 bases). V was clipped by 5 bases and J by 6 bases, with 11 bases between them. Germline loops: CDR1 WSHSY, CDR2 SAAADI. The length of the CDR3 is 13 residues. The CDR3, as DNA: TGCGCCAGCAGTTCGGACAGAGCTCAGCCCCAGCATTTT. Protein: CASSSDRAQPQHF.

This clonotype was detected ten times or more. The genes are TRBV6-5 and TRBJ1-1; 7 nucleotides match TRBD1. The CDR3 length is 14 residues. The germline gives CDR1 MNHEY, CDR2 SVGAGI. J lost 5 bases, V lost 4 bases, and 7 bases had no gene match. The CDR3 loop is CASSSDRDDTEAFF. For the CDR3, the DNA is TGTGCCAGCAGTTCCGACAGGGACGATACTGAAGCTTTCTTT.

This clonotype was picked up many times. Germline is not matched at one junction end, which may reflect a read error. The V call is TRBV9, the J call TRBJ1-3; D possibly corresponds to TRBD1 (6 bases). This CDR3 is built from 15 residues. Germline assignment: CDR1 SGDLS and CDR2 YYNGEE. The CDR3: CVSDKGGTPGNTIYF. CDR3 nucleotide sequence: TGTGTCAGCGATAAAGGGGGTACCCCTGGAAACACCATATATTTT.

There are many counts of this clonotype. This chain links TRBV6-1 with TRBJ1-1; no reliable D call. This CDR3 contains 19 residues. V lost 0 bases and J 8 bases, leaving 28 bases between the germline ends. From germline, CDR1 is MNHNS and CDR2 SASEGT. In nucleotides, the CDR3 is TGTGCCAGCAGTGAAGCAATGGGAGCCGGGCAGTTTCTGACTTCGGAAGCTTTCTTT. Amino acids: CASSEAMGAGQFLTSEAFF.

In this sample, this clonotype turned up many times. Written as DNA, the CDR3 is TGTGCCAGCAGTTTGCTAGGGTTCCACGAGCAGTACTTC. This codes for CASSLLGFHEQYF. The V gene is TRBV12-3 or TRBV12-4, the J gene TRBJ2-7; D is unclear. V dropped 3 bases and J dropped 5 bases, with 11 bases sitting between them. This CDR3 is built from 13 residues.